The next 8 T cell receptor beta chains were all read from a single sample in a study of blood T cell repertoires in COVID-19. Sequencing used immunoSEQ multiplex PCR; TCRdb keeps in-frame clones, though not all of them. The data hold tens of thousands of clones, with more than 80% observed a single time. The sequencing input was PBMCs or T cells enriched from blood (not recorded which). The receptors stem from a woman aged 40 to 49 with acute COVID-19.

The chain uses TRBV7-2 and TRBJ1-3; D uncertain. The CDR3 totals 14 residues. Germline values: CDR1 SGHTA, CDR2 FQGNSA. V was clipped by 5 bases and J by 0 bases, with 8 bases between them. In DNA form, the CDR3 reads TGTGCCAGCAGCGCACTGCTCTCTGGAAACACCATATATTTT. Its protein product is CASSALLSGNTIYF.

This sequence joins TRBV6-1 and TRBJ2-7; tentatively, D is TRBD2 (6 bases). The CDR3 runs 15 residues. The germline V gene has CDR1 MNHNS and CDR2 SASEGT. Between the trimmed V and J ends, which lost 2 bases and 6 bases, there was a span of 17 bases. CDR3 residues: CASSEQPGIGGEQYV. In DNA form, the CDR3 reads TGTGCCAGCAGTGAACAACCGGGCATCGGGGGCGAGCAGTACGTC.

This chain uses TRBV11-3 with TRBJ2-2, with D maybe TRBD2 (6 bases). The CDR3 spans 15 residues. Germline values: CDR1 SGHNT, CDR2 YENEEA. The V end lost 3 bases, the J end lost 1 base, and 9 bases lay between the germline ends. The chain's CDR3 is CASSFIGGNTGELFF. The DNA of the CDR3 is TGTGCCAGCAGCTTCATCGGGGGGAACACCGGGGAGCTGTTTTTT.

CDR3 amino acids: CASSQDHSGWFTGELFF. Here the CDR3 DNA reads TGCGCCAGCAGCCAAGATCATAGCGGGTGGTTCACCGGGGAGCTGTTTTTT. The chain has TRBV4-1 and TRBJ2-2; 7 bases line up with TRBD2. The V gene end was trimmed by 0 bases and the J gene end by 4 bases; junction bases not matched to a gene: 8. The CDR3 runs to 17 residues. The germline V gene encodes CDR1 MGHRA and CDR2 YSYEKL.

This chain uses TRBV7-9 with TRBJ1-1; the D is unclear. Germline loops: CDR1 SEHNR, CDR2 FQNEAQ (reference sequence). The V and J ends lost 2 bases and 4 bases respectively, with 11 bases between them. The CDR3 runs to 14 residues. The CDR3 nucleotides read TGTGCCAGCAGCTTATTTCAGGAAGGCACTGAAGCTTTCTTT. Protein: CASSLFQEGTEAFF.

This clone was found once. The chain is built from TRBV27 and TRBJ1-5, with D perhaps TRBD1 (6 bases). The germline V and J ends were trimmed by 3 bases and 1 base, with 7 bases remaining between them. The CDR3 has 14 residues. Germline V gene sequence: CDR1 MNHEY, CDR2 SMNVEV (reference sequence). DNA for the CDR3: TGTGCCAGCAGTTTCCAGGGGAGCAATCAGCCCCAGCATTTT. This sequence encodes CASSFQGSNQPQHF.

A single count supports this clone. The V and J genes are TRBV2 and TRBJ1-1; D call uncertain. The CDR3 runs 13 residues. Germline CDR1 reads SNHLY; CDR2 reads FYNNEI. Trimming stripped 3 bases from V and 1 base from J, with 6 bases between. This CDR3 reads CASSEESNTEAFF. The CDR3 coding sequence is TGTGCCAGCAGTGAGGAGTCGAACACTGAAGCTTTCTTT.

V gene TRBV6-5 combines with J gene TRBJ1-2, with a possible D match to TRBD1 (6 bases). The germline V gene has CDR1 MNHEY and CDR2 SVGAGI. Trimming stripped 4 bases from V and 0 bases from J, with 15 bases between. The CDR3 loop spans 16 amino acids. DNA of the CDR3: TGTGCCAGCAGTTTCTTCCGACAGGCCCCTAACTATGGCTACACCTTC. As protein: CASSFFRQAPNYGYTF.